The 19 T cell receptor beta chains listed next were all sequenced from one sample in a study of cytomegalovirus exposure and HLA in healthy donors. Clones were sequenced by immunoSEQ multiplex PCR, and TCRdb holds only the in-frame ones, with some missing. The repertoire holds some 74,000 clones, with 93% as singletons. The sequencing sample was made of PBMCs. The receptor source for this set is a woman aged 25 to 45 in good health and CMV-seronegative.

The chain uses TRBV7-9 and TRBJ2-1; 11 bases align to TRBD2. Looked up from germline, CDR1 is SEHNR and CDR2 is FQNEAQ (reference sequence). There are 17 residues in the CDR3. After removal of 5 bases from V and 6 bases from J, the junction contained 12 bases not matched to a gene. The CDR3 reads CASSTRLTSGVGNEQFF. The CDR3 coding sequence is TGTGCCAGCAGCACTCGCCTGACTAGCGGGGTAGGCAATGAGCAGTTCTTC.

This sequence joins TRBV14 and TRBJ2-2; D possibly corresponds to TRBD2 (6 bases). CDR1 and CDR2 from the germline V gene are SGHDN and FVKESK. The CDR3 has 15 amino acids. The V end lost 4 bases, the J end lost 3 bases, and 12 bases lay between the germline ends. CDR3 region: CASSPLAGYTGELFF. DNA of the CDR3: TGTGCCAGCAGCCCTCTGGCGGGGTACACCGGGGAGCTGTTTTTT.

This chain connects TRBV10-2 to TRBJ1-2; TRBD1 might be the D (5 bases). From germline, CDR1 is WSHSY and CDR2 SAAADI. The length of the CDR3 is 12 residues. V lost 6 bases and J lost 4, with 9 bases in between. CDR3 sequence: CASRTDSYGYTF. The CDR3 coding sequence is TGCGCCAGCAGGACCGACAGCTATGGCTACACCTTC.

The CDR3 region is CASRRGQGIRRETQYF. The DNA for the CDR3 is TGTGCCAGCAGACGCGGACAGGGAATTCGGCGGGAGACCCAGTACTTC. V and J are TRBV7-9 and TRBJ2-5, with 8 bases lining up with TRBD1. Germline loops: CDR1 SEHNR, CDR2 FQNEAQ (reference sequence). CDR3 length: 16 residues. The V and J ends lost 6 bases and 5 bases, in that order; junction bases with no gene match: 14.

The chain uses TRBV9 and TRBJ1-1; TRBD1 aligns across 8 bases. CDR3 length: 14 residues. V shed 0 bases and J 3 bases; nucleotides not matched to a gene: 1. Germline CDR1 and CDR2: SGDLS and YYNGEE. The DNA of the CDR3 is TGTGCCAGCAGCGTAGCGGACAGGGACACTGAAGCTTTCTTT. It codes for CASSVADRDTEAFF.

V usage is TRBV18 and J usage is TRBJ2-1; D is ambiguous. Trimming pared 1 base from V and 5 bases from J, leaving 6 bases between. Germline CDR1 KGHSH, CDR2 LQKENI. The CDR3 has 13 amino acids. The CDR3 region is CASSPLANNEQFF. The CDR3, as DNA: TGTGCCAGCTCACCACTAGCAAACAATGAGCAGTTCTTC.

In its sample, this clone was seen once. V is TRBV9 and J is TRBJ2-3; D might be TRBD1 (6 bases). Germline loops: CDR1 SGDLS, CDR2 YYNGEE. Trimming took 1 base from V and 3 from J, leaving 12 bases between them. There are 15 residues in the CDR3. As DNA, the CDR3 is TGTGCCAGCAGCGTAATAGGGGGACCAACAGATACGCAGTATTTT. Translation gives CASSVIGGPTDTQYF. The whole variable domain, filled in from reference TRBV9 and TRBJ2-3, reads DSGVTQTPKHLITATGQRVTLRCSPRSGDLSVYWYQQSLDQGLQFLIQYYNGEERAKGNILERFSAQQFPDLHSELNLSSLELGDSALYFCASSVIGGPTDTQYFGPGTRLTVL.

In its sample, this clone was seen once. The chain joins TRBV7-2 to TRBJ1-4, with unresolved D. Trimming stripped 5 bases from V and 7 bases from J, with 17 bases between. CDR1 is SGHTA and CDR2 is FQGNSA in the germline V gene. The CDR3 extends over 15 amino acids. DNA of the CDR3: TGTGCCAGCAGCCCCCTTGGAACAGCAAGTGAAAAACTGTTTTTT. Protein sequence: CASSPLGTASEKLFF. The full variable domain, with the rest looked up from reference TRBV7-2 and TRBJ1-4, is GAGVSQSPSNKVTEKGKDVELRCDPISGHTALYWYRQSLGQGLEFLIYFQGNSAPDKSGLPSDRFSAERTGGSVSTLTIQRTQQEDSAVYLCASSPLGTASEKLFFGSGTQLSVL.

The chain is built from TRBV11-2 and TRBJ2-7; D unclear. V lost 2 bases, J lost 10 bases, and 21 bases lay in between. The CDR3 runs 15 residues. Germline CDR1 SGHAT, CDR2 FQNNGV. The CDR3 sequence is CASSLYPRGTFVQYF. For the CDR3, the DNA is TGTGCCAGCAGCTTATATCCTCGAGGTACCTTCGTTCAGTACTTC.

The CDR3 DNA is TGTGCCAGCAGTCCCCTGCTAGCGGCCTCCTACAATGAGCAGTTCTTC. It translates to CASSPLLAASYNEQFF. The gene calls are TRBV27 and TRBJ2-1; TRBD2 aligns across 7 bases. V lost 5 bases and J lost 0; bases outside the gene matches: 7. The CDR3 runs to 16 residues. CDR1 and CDR2 from the germline V gene are MNHEY and SMNVEV (reference sequence).

The chain links TRBV5-5 to TRBJ1-1; D unresolved. Trimming shortened V by 4 bases and J by 3 bases, and 10 bases separated the two germline ends. The CDR3 spans 13 residues. The germline V gene has CDR1 SGHKS and CDR2 YYEKEE (reference sequence). The CDR3 sequence is CASSLVVDTEAFF. In DNA, the CDR3 is TGTGCCAGCAGCCTAGTAGTCGACACTGAAGCTTTCTTT.

This clone was seen only once. CDR3 bases: TGTGCCAGCAGTCGAGCTAGCGGGGGGCGAAATGAGCAGTTCTTC. This encodes CASSRASGGRNEQFF. The chain is built from TRBV2 and TRBJ2-1; 11 bases match TRBD2. J lost 7 bases, V lost 5 bases, and 7 bases had no gene match. The germline CDR1 and CDR2 sequences are SNHLY and FYNNEI. This CDR3 comprises 15 residues.

In its sample, this clone was seen once. Just one base apart from a much larger clone, this may be a read error. The gene calls are TRBV27 and TRBJ2-3, with TRBD2 identical over 12 bases. Germline CDR1 and CDR2: MNHEY and SMNVEV (reference sequence). The ends lost 5 bases at V and 1 base at J; junction bases unmatched: 1. The CDR3 covers 15 residues. CDR3 in DNA: TGTGCCAGCAGTCGACTAGCGGGAGGCACAGATACGCAGTATTTT. This translates into CASSRLAGGTDTQYF.

This chain links TRBV21-1 with TRBJ2-7; TRBD2, as called in the table, went unchecked against the DNA. TRBV21-1 is a pseudogene segment. This CDR3 comprises 18 residues. In DNA form, the CDR3 reads TGTGCCAGCAGGTCCCCGGCTAGAGTTGATCGGTTCCTCTACGAGCAGTACTTC. Encoded protein: CASRSPARVDRFLYEQYF.

This clone was counted a few times. This chain links TRBV27 with TRBJ2-7, with a possible D match to TRBD1 (5 bases). The V gene's germline CDR1 is MNHEY and CDR2 SMNVEV (reference sequence). V lost 4 bases and J lost 6, with 10 bases in between. CDR3 length: 12 residues. CDR3 DNA: TGTGCCAGCAGTTGGCAGGGTCGCGAGCAGTACTTC. It encodes CASSWQGREQYF.

This sequence joins TRBV6-5 and TRBJ2-7; 7 positions match TRBD1. J lost 11 bases, V lost 3 bases, and 10 bases had no gene match. This CDR3 is built from 13 residues. The V gene's germline CDR1 is MNHEY and CDR2 SVGAGI. CDR3 coding DNA: TGTGCCAGCAGTTATTCCCGGGACAGACCAAAGTACTTC. Its protein is CASSYSRDRPKYF.

The rearrangement uses TRBV5-5 and TRBJ2-1, with D possibly TRBD2 on 5 matching bases. Germline V gives CDR1 SGHKS, CDR2 YYEKEE (reference sequence). The CDR3 consists of 14 residues. V was trimmed by 1 base and J by 7 bases, leaving 12 bases between them. The CDR3 spells CASSLKFGGNEQFF. As DNA, the CDR3 is TGTGCCAGCAGCTTGAAGTTCGGCGGGAATGAGCAGTTCTTC.

The chain employs TRBV5-1 and TRBJ2-2; a possible D gene is TRBD2 (6 bases). V gave up 4 bases and J gave up 1 base, with 11 bases separating them. The CDR3 totals 15 residues. Germline V CDR1 and CDR2: SGHRS, YFSETQ. CDR3 region: CASSPRRGNTGELFF. The CDR3 nucleotides read TGCGCCAGCAGCCCCCGGAGGGGGAACACCGGGGAGCTGTTTTTT. The complete variable domain, with remaining parts taken from reference TRBV5-1 and TRBJ2-2, reads KAGVTQTPRYLIKTRGQQVTLSCSPISGHRSVSWYQQTPGQGLQFLFEYFSETQRNKGNFPGRFSGRQFSNSRSEMNVSTLELGDSALYLCASSPRRGNTGELFFGEGSRLTVL.

The V gene is TRBV7-8, the J gene TRBJ1-2; TRBD1 matches 8 bases. With V trimmed by 1 base and J by 7 bases, 11 bases remained unmatched. The CDR3 spans 16 residues. CDR1 is SGHVS and CDR2 is FQNEAQ in the germline V gene. The CDR3 is CASSLEGYGQGVGYTF. The CDR3, as DNA: TGTGCCAGCAGCTTAGAAGGCTACGGACAGGGTGTTGGCTACACCTTC.